Listed here are 17 T cell receptor beta chains from one sample, sequenced in a study of identical twins. TCRdb itself ran the 5' RACE reads through MiXCR, one entry per CDR3 protein. The sample includes about 470,000 distinct CDR3 sequences, 20% to 25% of them seen just once. These data were also filed under a second study, of T cells expressing NK-cell markers.

The specimen sequenced was CD4+ T cells sorted from blood. These TCRs come from a woman between 18 and 29 years old in good health.

CDR3 DNA: TGCAGTGCTAGGTGGCGGGAGAACACCGGGGAGCTGTTTTTT. As protein: CSARWRENTGELFF. V and J are TRBV20-1 and TRBJ2-2, with D possibly being TRBD2 (6 bases). The germline CDR1 and CDR2 sequences are DFQATT and SNEGSKA (reference sequence). The CDR3 spans 14 residues. V was shortened by 3 bases and J by 1 base, with 9 bases between the two germline ends.

There are many counts of this clonotype. This rearrangement joins TRBV30 to TRBJ1-1, with D unresolved. Per the germline V gene, CDR1 is GTSNPN and CDR2 is SVGIG (reference sequence). CDR3 length: 13 amino acids. Trimming took 5 bases from V and 3 from J, leaving 13 bases between them. CDR3 loop: CAWVRLGYTEAFF. The CDR3 nucleotides are TGTGCCTGGGTGAGATTGGGTTACACTGAAGCTTTCTTT.

A few counts support this clonotype. V is TRBV27 and J is TRBJ2-3, with D perhaps TRBD1 (6 bases). Deletions cut 7 bases from V and 3 bases from J, with 14 bases between. CDR1 MNHEY and CDR2 SMNVEV come from the germline V gene (reference sequence). This CDR3 is 14 amino acids long. CDR3 nucleotide sequence: TGTGCCAGCAAAGCGCAAGGGGGTACAGATACGCAGTATTTT. Translating gives CASKAQGGTDTQYF.

J is TRBJ2-5 and V is TRBV5-1; D unresolved. Germline V gene lookup returns CDR1 SGHRS and CDR2 YFSETQ. Trimming removed 1 base from V and 5 bases from J, with 21 bases in between. This CDR3 comprises 17 residues. The CDR3: CASSLIMGSDRGETQYF. The CDR3 nucleotides are TGCGCCAGCAGCTTGATTATGGGTTCAGACCGCGGCGAGACCCAGTACTTC.

The V gene is TRBV5-4, the J gene TRBJ2-1; D unclear. Trimming removed 3 bases from V and 8 bases from J, with 15 bases in between. This CDR3 is built from 14 residues. Germline lookup yields CDR1 SGHNT and CDR2 YYREEE (reference sequence). The CDR3 loop is CASSSSLPTDEQFF. The CDR3, as DNA: TGTGCCAGCAGCTCGTCGCTACCCACGGATGAGCAGTTCTTC. Full variable domain (remainder filled in from reference TRBV5-4 and TRBJ2-1): ETGVTQSPTHLIKTRGQQVTLRCSSQSGHNTVSWYQQALGQGPQFIFQYYREEENGRGNFPPRFSGLQFPNYSSELNVNALELDDSALYLCASSSSLPTDEQFFGPGTRLTVL.

The chain uses TRBV7-2 and TRBJ1-1, with D possibly being TRBD1 (5 bases). The CDR3 totals 13 residues. Germline CDR1 reads SGHTA; CDR2 reads FQGNSA. Trimming pared 5 bases from V and 5 bases from J, leaving 12 bases between. In DNA, the CDR3 is TGTGCCAGCAGCCGACAGTCTGTTACTGAAGCTTTCTTT. It specifies CASSRQSVTEAFF.

This clonotype was observed at least ten times. V usage is TRBV29-1 and J usage is TRBJ1-1, with D possibly TRBD1 on 5 matching bases. Trimming removed 6 bases from V and 1 base from J, with 6 bases in between. The CDR3 loop spans 11 amino acids. CDR1 is SQVTM, CDR2 ANQGSEA, per germline. CDR3 region: CSVQGNTEAFF. CDR3 nucleotides: TGCAGCGTGCAGGGGAACACTGAAGCTTTCTTT. Variable domain in full (rest from reference TRBV29-1 and TRBJ1-1): SAVISQKPSRDICQRGTSLTIQCQVDSQVTMMFWYRQQPGQSLTLIATANQGSEATYESGFVIDKFPISRPNLTFSTLTVSNMSPEDSSIYLCSVQGNTEAFFGQGTRLTVV.

This clonotype was found a few times. The chain carries TRBV12-3 or TRBV12-4 and TRBJ1-6, with D unresolved. V gave up 6 bases and J gave up 0 bases, with 6 bases separating them. The CDR3 extends over 14 amino acids. The CDR3 DNA reads TGTGCCAGCAGGGGCAGCTCCTATAATTCACCCCTCCACTTT. Translated: CASRGSSYNSPLHF.

This clonotype was picked up a small number of times. The J gene is TRBJ2-2, the V gene TRBV4-3; D is unresolved. V gave up 3 bases and J gave up 2 bases, with 1 base separating them. The CDR3 is 12 residues long. Germline V gene data show CDR1 as LGHNA and CDR2 as YSLEER. The chain's CDR3 is CASSHNTGELFF. The CDR3 DNA follows: TGCGCCAGCAGCCACAACACCGGGGAGCTGTTTTTT.

The table lists this clonotype with a few counts. V and J are TRBV5-1 and TRBJ2-1; a possible D gene is TRBD2 (5 bases). Germline CDR1 is SGHRS and CDR2 is YFSETQ. Trimming pared 0 bases from V and 4 bases from J, leaving 14 bases between. The CDR3 runs 16 residues. CDR3: CASSLGRSGSYNEQFF. The CDR3, as DNA: TGCGCCAGCAGCTTGGGAAGGTCGGGAAGTTACAATGAGCAGTTCTTC.

CDR3: CSSRQTDDKNYGYTF. In DNA form, the CDR3 reads TGCAGCTCGCGACAGACAGACGATAAAAACTATGGCTACACCTTC. The chain couples TRBV29-1 to TRBJ1-2, with D possibly matching TRBD1 (5 bases). Germline-derived CDR1 and CDR2 are SQVTM and ANQGSEA. The CDR3 has 15 residues. V was shortened by 8 bases and J by 2 bases, with 21 bases between the two germline ends.

This clonotype occurred a few times. This chain connects TRBV5-5 to TRBJ2-7, with D unresolved. The CDR3 has 12 residues. Germline assignment: CDR1 SGHKS and CDR2 YYEKEE (reference sequence). Deletions cut 2 bases from V and 5 bases from J, with 8 bases between. CDR3 in amino acids: CASSFLRNEQYF. The DNA of the CDR3 is TGTGCCAGCAGCTTTTTACGGAACGAGCAGTACTTC.

The chain has TRBV7-6 and TRBJ2-5; D call uncertain. V shed 2 bases and J shed 0 bases, with 4 bases lying between them. The CDR3 runs to 13 residues. CDR1 is SGHVS, CDR2 FNYEAQ, per germline. Here the CDR3 DNA reads TGTGCCAGCAGCTTAATTGACCAAGAGACCCAGTACTTC. Protein: CASSLIDQETQYF.

This chain links TRBV7-9 with TRBJ2-4; D is ambiguous. The CDR3 runs 15 residues. The germline V gene has CDR1 SEHNR and CDR2 FQNEAQ (reference sequence). Trimming left V 1 base short and J 2 bases short, with 9 bases between. The CDR3 spells CASSLGLVTKNIQYF. The CDR3, as DNA: TGTGCCAGCAGCTTAGGACTGGTAACCAAAAACATTCAGTACTTC.

This clonotype showed up many times. This chain connects TRBV3-1 to TRBJ1-2; no reliable D call. The V and J ends lost 1 base and 4 bases respectively, with 4 bases between them. Germline V CDR1 and CDR2: LGHDT, YNNKEL (reference sequence). The CDR3 consists of 12 residues. CDR3 sequence reads: CASSQGPYGYTF. The CDR3 DNA is TGTGCCAGCAGCCAAGGTCCCTATGGCTACACCTTC. The variable domain in full, with the rest retrieved from reference TRBV3-1 and TRBJ1-2, is DTAVSQTPKYLVTQMGNDKSIKCEQNLGHDTMYWYKQDSKKFLKIMFSYNNKELIINETVPNRFSPKSPDKAHLNLHINSLELGDSAVYFCASSQGPYGYTFGSGTRLTVV.

The V call is TRBV9, the J call TRBJ2-5; 9 bases align to TRBD2. Germline trimming cut 4 bases from V and 5 bases from J; bases unmatched to any gene: 6. This CDR3 is 14 amino acids long. In germline, CDR1 is SGDLS, CDR2 YYNGEE. The CDR3 loop reads CASSLAGVGETQYF. Here the CDR3 DNA reads TGTGCCAGCAGCTTAGCGGGAGTGGGGGAGACCCAGTACTTC.

This clonotype was counted a few times. The chain is built from TRBV7-8 and TRBJ2-1; 8 nucleotides line up with TRBD1. This CDR3 has 16 residues. CDR1 is SGHVS, CDR2 FQNEAQ, per germline. The V and J ends lost 6 bases and 1 base, in that order; junction bases with no gene match: 8. The CDR3 sequence: CASRAGRTGSYNEQFF. DNA for the CDR3: TGTGCCAGCAGAGCTGGGAGGACAGGGTCCTACAATGAGCAGTTCTTC.